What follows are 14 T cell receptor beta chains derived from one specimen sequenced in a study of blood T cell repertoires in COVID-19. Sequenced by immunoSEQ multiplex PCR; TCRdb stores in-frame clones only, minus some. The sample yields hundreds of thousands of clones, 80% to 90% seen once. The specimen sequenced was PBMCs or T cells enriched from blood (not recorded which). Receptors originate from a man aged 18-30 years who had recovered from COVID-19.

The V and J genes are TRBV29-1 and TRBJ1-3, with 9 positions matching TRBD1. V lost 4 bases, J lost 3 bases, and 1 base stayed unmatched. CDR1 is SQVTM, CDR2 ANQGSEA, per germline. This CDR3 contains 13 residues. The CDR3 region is CSVATGGGNTIYF. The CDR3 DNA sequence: TGCAGCGTTGCGACAGGGGGTGGAAACACCATATATTTT. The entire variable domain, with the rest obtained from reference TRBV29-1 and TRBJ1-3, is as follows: SAVISQKPSRDICQRGTSLTIQCQVDSQVTMMFWYRQQPGQSLTLIATANQGSEATYESGFVIDKFPISRPNLTFSTLTVSNMSPEDSSIYLCSVATGGGNTIYFGEGSWLTVV.

The CDR3 sequence is CSVGRQGQGGELFF. The CDR3 bases are TGCAGCGTCGGAAGACAGGGGCAGGGCGGGGAGCTGTTTTTT. This chain connects TRBV29-1 to TRBJ2-2; TRBD1 matches 8 bases. From germline, CDR1 is SQVTM and CDR2 ANQGSEA. The CDR3 is 14 residues long. The V segment lost 6 bases and the J segment 7 bases; nucleotides outside the gene matches: 10.

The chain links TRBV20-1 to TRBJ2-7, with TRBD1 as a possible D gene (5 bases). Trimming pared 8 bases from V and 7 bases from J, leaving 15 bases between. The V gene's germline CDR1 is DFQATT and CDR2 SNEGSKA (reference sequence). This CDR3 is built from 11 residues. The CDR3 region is CSPSSQGEQYF. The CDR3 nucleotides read TGCAGTCCGTCGTCCCAGGGTGAGCAGTACTTC.

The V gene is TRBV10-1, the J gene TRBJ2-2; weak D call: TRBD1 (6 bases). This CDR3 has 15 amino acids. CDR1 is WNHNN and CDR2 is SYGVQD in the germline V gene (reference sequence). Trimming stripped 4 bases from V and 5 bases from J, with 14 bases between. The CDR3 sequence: CASSVGTLGTGELFF. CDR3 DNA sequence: TGCGCCAGCAGTGTTGGGACATTGGGAACCGGGGAGCTGTTTTTT.

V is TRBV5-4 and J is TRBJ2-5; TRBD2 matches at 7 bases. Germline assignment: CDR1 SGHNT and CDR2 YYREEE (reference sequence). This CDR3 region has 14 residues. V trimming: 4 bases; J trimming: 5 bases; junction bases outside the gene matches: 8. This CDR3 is CASSQREGGETQYF. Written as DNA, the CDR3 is TGTGCCAGCAGCCAGAGGGAGGGAGGGGAGACCCAGTACTTC.

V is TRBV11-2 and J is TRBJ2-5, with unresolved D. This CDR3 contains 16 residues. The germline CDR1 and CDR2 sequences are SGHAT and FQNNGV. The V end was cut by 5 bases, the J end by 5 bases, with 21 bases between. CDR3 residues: CASSPLGPKVVETQYF. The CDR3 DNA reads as TGTGCCAGCAGCCCCCTTGGGCCAAAGGTTGTGGAGACCCAGTACTTC.

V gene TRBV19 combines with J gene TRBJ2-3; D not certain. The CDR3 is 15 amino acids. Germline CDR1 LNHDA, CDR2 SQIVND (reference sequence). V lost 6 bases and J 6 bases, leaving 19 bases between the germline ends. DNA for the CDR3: TGTGCCAGTAGCGAAATGGCGGTATCTGGGGATACGCAGTATTTT. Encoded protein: CASSEMAVSGDTQYF.

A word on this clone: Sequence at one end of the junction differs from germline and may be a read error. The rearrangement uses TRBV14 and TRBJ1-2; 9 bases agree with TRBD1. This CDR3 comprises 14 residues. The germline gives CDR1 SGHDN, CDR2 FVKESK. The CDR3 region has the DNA TGTGCCAGCAGCCAAGTCGGGAGTACAGGGGGCGCGATCTTC. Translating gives CASSQVGSTGGAIF.

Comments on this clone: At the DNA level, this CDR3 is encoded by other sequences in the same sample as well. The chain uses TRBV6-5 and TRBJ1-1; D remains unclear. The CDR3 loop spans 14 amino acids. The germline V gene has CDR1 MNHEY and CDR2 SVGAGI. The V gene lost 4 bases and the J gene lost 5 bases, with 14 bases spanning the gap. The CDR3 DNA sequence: TGTGCCAGCAGTTTAGATCGAGGAGGGACTGAAGCTTTCTTT. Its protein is CASSLDRGGTEAFF.

The CDR3 sequence is CASSRDREPQHF. For the CDR3, the DNA is TGTGCCAGTAGTAGGGACAGGGAGCCCCAGCATTTT. V usage is TRBV19 and J usage is TRBJ1-5, with 9 bases lining up with TRBD1. V shed 4 bases and J 8 bases; nucleotides not matched to a gene: 0. The CDR3 has 12 amino acids. Germline assignment: CDR1 LNHDA and CDR2 SQIVND (reference sequence).

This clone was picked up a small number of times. The CDR3 loop is CASSEGTSGRASYNEQFF. As DNA, the CDR3 is TGTGCCAGCAGCGAAGGGACTAGCGGGAGGGCCTCCTACAATGAGCAGTTCTTC. The chain joins TRBV21-1 to TRBJ2-1; no check of the table's D call, TRBD2, against the DNA was made. TRBV21-1 is an annotated pseudogene. The CDR3 length is 18 residues.

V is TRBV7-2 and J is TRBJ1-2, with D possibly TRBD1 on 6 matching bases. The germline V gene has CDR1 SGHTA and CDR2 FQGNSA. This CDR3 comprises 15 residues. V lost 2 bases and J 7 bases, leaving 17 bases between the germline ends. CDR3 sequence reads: CASSLTGLTEGGYTF. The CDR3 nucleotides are TGTGCCAGCAGCTTAACAGGGCTCACGGAAGGTGGCTACACCTTC.

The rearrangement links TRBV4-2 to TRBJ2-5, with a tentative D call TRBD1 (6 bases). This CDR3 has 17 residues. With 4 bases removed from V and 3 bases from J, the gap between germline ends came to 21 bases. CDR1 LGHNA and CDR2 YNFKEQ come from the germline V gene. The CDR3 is CASSPRGGPPGEETQYF. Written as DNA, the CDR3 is TGTGCCAGCAGCCCCAGGGGCGGGCCACCAGGGGAAGAGACCCAGTACTTC.

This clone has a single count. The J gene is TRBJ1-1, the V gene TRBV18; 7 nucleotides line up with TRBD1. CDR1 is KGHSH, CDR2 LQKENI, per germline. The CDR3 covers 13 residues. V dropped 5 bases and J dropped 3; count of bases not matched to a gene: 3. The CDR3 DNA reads TGTGCCAGCTCATTCGACAGGGACACTGAAGCTTTCTTT. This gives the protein CASSFDRDTEAFF.